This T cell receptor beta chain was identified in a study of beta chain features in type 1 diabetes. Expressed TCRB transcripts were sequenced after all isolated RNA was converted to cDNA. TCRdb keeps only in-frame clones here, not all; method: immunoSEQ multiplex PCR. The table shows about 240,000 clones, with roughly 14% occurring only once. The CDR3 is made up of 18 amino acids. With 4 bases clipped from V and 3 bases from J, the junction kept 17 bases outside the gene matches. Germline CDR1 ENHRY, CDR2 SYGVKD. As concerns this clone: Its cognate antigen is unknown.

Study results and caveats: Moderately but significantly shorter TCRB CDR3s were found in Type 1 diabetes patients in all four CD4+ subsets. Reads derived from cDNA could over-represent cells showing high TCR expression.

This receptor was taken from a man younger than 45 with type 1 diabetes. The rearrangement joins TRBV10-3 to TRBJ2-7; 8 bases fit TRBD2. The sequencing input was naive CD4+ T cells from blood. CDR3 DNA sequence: TGTGCCATCAGTGGCCCCTTACCCGGTCGGGGGGGCGTCTACGAGCAGTACTTC. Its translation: CAISGPLPGRGGVYEQYF.